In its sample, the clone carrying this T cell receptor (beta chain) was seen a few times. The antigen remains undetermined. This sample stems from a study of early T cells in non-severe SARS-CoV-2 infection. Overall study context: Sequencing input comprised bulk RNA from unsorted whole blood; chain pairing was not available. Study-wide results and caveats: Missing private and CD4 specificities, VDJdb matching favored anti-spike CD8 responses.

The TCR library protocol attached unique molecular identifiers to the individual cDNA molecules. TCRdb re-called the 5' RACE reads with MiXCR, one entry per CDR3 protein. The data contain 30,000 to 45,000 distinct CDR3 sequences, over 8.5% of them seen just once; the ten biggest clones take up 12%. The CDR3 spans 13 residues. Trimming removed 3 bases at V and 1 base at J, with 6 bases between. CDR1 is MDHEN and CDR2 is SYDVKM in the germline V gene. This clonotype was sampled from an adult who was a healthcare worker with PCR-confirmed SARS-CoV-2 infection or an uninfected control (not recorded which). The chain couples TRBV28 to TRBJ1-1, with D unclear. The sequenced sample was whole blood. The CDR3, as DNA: TGTGCCAGCAGTTTTAACCCGAACACTGAAGCTTTCTTT. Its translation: CASSFNPNTEAFF.